This T cell receptor (beta chain) was obtained from a study of CD8+ T cells in alopecia areata. In the study overall: After 6 to 18 months of tofacitinib, follow-up continued 6 months off drug.

Treatment of the sample: oral pan-JAK inhibitor, 5-10 mg twice daily. Sequencing used cDNA as its template, made by extracting RNA and reverse transcribing it. TCRdb keeps only in-frame clones here, not all; method: immunoSEQ multiplex PCR. The table records roughly 64,000 clones, just over 45% of them present only once. With regard to this clone: What it binds is not known.

Findings and caveats of the study: It was less clear whether patients shared TCRs than it was in mice, possibly because of HLA.

The starting material was CD8+ T cells sorted from blood, obtained at roughly week 38, from a patient treated with tofacitinib. The clonotype comes from a human donor with alopecia areata.

The CDR3 nucleotides are TGTGCCAGCAGCTTAATTGGTCTTGAGGGTCTGAACACTGAAGCTTTCTTT. This encodes CASSLIGLEGLNTEAFF. The chain has TRBV7-9 and TRBJ1-1, with no clear D. Deletions cut 2 bases from V and 0 bases from J, with 16 bases between. The V gene's germline CDR1 is SEHNR and CDR2 FQNEAQ (reference sequence). The CDR3 covers 17 residues.